This is a list of T cell receptor beta chains from one sample in a study of blood T cell repertoires in COVID-19. Here immunoSEQ multiplex PCR was the method, and the copy in TCRdb shows in-frame clones only, minus some. The data hold fewer than 350,000 clones, with around 88% observed a single time. The specimen was peripheral blood. All receptors come from a woman aged 25 to 39 who had recovered from COVID-19. Each CDR3 is given with its conserved first and last residue. Fields, in order: V gene, J gene, D gene, clone size, CDR3 protein, CDR3 DNA. D genes are given only for firm matches. Expanded clones get a size class; other rows say once, few or many, or leave the size out.

v_call: TRBV4-1
j_call: TRBJ2-1
d_call: TRBD1
clone_size: NA
cdr3_aa: CASSQNLGTGFEQFF
cdr3_nt: TGCGCCAGCAGCCAGAATTTGGGGACAGGGTTTGAGCAGTTCTTC

v_call: TRBV30
j_call: TRBJ2-5
d_call: TRBD2
clone_size: once
cdr3_aa: CAWSAGLIGETQYF
cdr3_nt: TGTGCCTGGAGCGCGGGACTAATTGGGGAGACCCAGTACTTC

v_call: TRBV28
j_call: TRBJ1-1
d_call: NA
clone_size: NA
cdr3_aa: CASSLADLNTEAFF
cdr3_nt: TGTGCCAGCAGTTTAGCGGATTTGAACACTGAAGCTTTCTTT

v_call: TRBV5-4
j_call: TRBJ1-4
d_call: NA
clone_size: NA
cdr3_aa: CASSLKGSNEKLFF
cdr3_nt: TGTGCCAGCAGCTTGAAGGGGTCTAATGAAAAACTGTTTTTT

v_call: TRBV27
j_call: TRBJ1-5
d_call: NA
clone_size: NA
cdr3_aa: CASSLSFYQPQHF
cdr3_nt: TGTGCCAGCAGCCTAAGCTTTTATCAGCCCCAGCATTTT

v_call: TRBV9
j_call: TRBJ1-1
d_call: TRBD1
clone_size: NA
cdr3_aa: CASSVVGGGGTEAFF
cdr3_nt: TGTGCCAGCAGCGTAGTAGGGGGCGGAGGGACTGAAGCTTTCTTT

v_call: TRBV5-1
j_call: TRBJ2-7
d_call: TRBD1
clone_size: NA
cdr3_aa: CASTSGTGDYEQYF
cdr3_nt: TGCGCCAGCACCTCCGGGACAGGGGACTACGAGCAGTACTTC

v_call: TRBV7-2
j_call: TRBJ2-2
d_call: TRBD2
clone_size: NA
cdr3_aa: CASSPRIRGDTGELFF
cdr3_nt: TGTGCCAGCAGCCCACGAATACGGGGGGACACCGGGGAGCTGTTTTTT

v_call: TRBV9
j_call: TRBJ2-1
d_call: NA
clone_size: NA
cdr3_aa: CASSTAEASFTEQFF
cdr3_nt: TGTGCCAGCAGCACAGCGGAGGCTAGCTTTACTGAGCAGTTCTTC

v_call: TRBV11-1
j_call: TRBJ1-2
d_call: NA
clone_size: NA
cdr3_aa: CASSPGSRNYGYTF
cdr3_nt: TGTGCCAGCAGCCCGGGATCTCGTAACTATGGCTACACCTTC

v_call: TRBV19
j_call: TRBJ1-5
d_call: NA
clone_size: NA
cdr3_aa: CASNMEGEGNQPQHF
cdr3_nt: TGTGCCAGTAATATGGAAGGGGAAGGCAATCAGCCCCAGCATTTT

v_call: TRBV5-1
j_call: TRBJ1-6
d_call: TRBD1
clone_size: few
cdr3_aa: CASSRGTGENSPLHF
cdr3_nt: TGCGCCAGCAGCCGGGGGACAGGGGAGAATTCACCCCTCCACTTT

v_call: TRBV6-2/TRBV6-3
j_call: TRBJ2-3
d_call: NA
clone_size: NA
cdr3_aa: CASTPRRFTDTQYF
cdr3_nt: TGTGCCAGCACCCCGCGGAGGTTCACAGATACGCAGTATTTT

v_call: TRBV6-2/TRBV6-3
j_call: TRBJ1-1
d_call: TRBD1
clone_size: NA
cdr3_aa: CASSDRGVTEAFF
cdr3_nt: TGTGCCAGCAGTGACAGGGGGGTCACTGAAGCTTTCTTT

v_call: TRBV28
j_call: TRBJ2-7
d_call: TRBD1
clone_size: NA
cdr3_aa: CASSGGTGKEYEQYF
cdr3_nt: TGTGCCAGCAGTGGGGGGACAGGGAAAGAATACGAGCAGTACTTC

v_call: TRBV18
j_call: TRBJ1-5
d_call: NA
clone_size: NA
cdr3_aa: CASSQGYGNQPQHF
cdr3_nt: TGTGCCAGCTCACAGGGGTACGGCAATCAGCCCCAGCATTTT

v_call: TRBV4-1
j_call: TRBJ1-5
d_call: NA
clone_size: NA
cdr3_aa: CASSLYLDSDQPQHF
cdr3_nt: TGCGCCAGCAGCTTGTACTTGGACAGTGATCAGCCCCAGCATTTT

v_call: TRBV7-8
j_call: TRBJ2-2
d_call: TRBD2
clone_size: few
cdr3_aa: CASSFGLAGVAGELFF
cdr3_nt: TGTGCCAGCAGCTTTGGACTAGCGGGAGTTGCCGGGGAGCTGTTTTTT

v_call: TRBV7-2
j_call: TRBJ2-7
d_call: TRBD2
clone_size: NA
cdr3_aa: CASSLGGGYYEQYF
cdr3_nt: TGTGCCAGCAGCTTAGGCGGGGGATACTACGAGCAGTACTTC

v_call: TRBV6-5
j_call: TRBJ1-1
d_call: NA
clone_size: NA
cdr3_aa: CASSYAQGRNTEAFF
cdr3_nt: TGTGCCAGCAGTTACGCGCAGGGGCGGAACACTGAAGCTTTCTTT

v_call: TRBV19
j_call: TRBJ2-3
d_call: NA
clone_size: NA
cdr3_aa: CASSIGDTSTDTQYF
cdr3_nt: TGTGCCAGTAGTATAGGCGATACTAGCACAGATACGCAGTATTTT

v_call: TRBV5-4
j_call: TRBJ1-1
d_call: TRBD1
clone_size: NA
cdr3_aa: CASSLPGTGGTEAFF
cdr3_nt: TGTGCCAGCAGCTTGCCCGGGACAGGAGGCACTGAAGCTTTCTTT

v_call: TRBV9
j_call: TRBJ1-4
d_call: NA
clone_size: NA
cdr3_aa: CASRLAGWGEKLFF
cdr3_nt: TGTGCCAGCAGATTGGCAGGGTGGGGAGAAAAACTGTTTTTT

v_call: TRBV4-2
j_call: TRBJ1-3
d_call: NA
clone_size: NA
cdr3_aa: CASSQVRSPGNTIYF
cdr3_nt: TGTGCCAGCAGCCAAGTTCGGAGTCCTGGAAACACCATATATTTT

v_call: TRBV29-1
j_call: TRBJ2-7
d_call: TRBD1
clone_size: NA
cdr3_aa: CSVRQGSSPREQYF
cdr3_nt: TGCAGCGTGAGACAGGGGTCTTCTCCTCGGGAGCAGTACTTC